These 23 T cell receptor beta chains were all obtained from the same sample, sequenced in a study of blood T cells in healthy people across ages. Alongside a J-beta primer mix, a sample-barcoded 5' primer served in a second PCR lasting about 6 to 11 cycles. TCRdb passed the 5' RACE reads through MiXCR, listing each CDR3 protein once. Of about 730,000 distinct CDR3 sequences detected, roughly 43% appear once; the ten largest clones hold roughly 19%. The sequenced sample consisted of blood. The source is a woman aged 60-75 years in good health.

The table lists this clonotype with many counts. V gene TRBV10-3 combines with J gene TRBJ2-4; no definite D call. V dropped 6 bases and J dropped 2 bases, with 8 bases sitting between them. The V gene's germline CDR1 is ENHRY and CDR2 SYGVKD. The CDR3 consists of 13 residues. The CDR3 reads CAIRATSKNIQYF. CDR3 sequence (DNA): TGTGCCATCAGGGCTACGTCCAAAAACATTCAGTACTTC.

The sample holds many counts of this clonotype. J is TRBJ2-7 and V is TRBV29-1; D perhaps matches TRBD1 (5 bases). In germline, CDR1 is SQVTM, CDR2 ANQGSEA. V gave up 7 bases and J gave up 5 bases, with 15 bases separating them. CDR3 length equals 12 residues. Written as DNA, the CDR3 is TGCAGCGCCTGGGCAGGGCTCGACGAGCAGTACTTC. It encodes CSAWAGLDEQYF.

Notes on this clonotype: At one end the junction does not follow the germline gene, possibly because of a read error. This chain connects TRBV27 to TRBJ2-3; D is perhaps TRBD2 (6 bases). This CDR3 spans 15 amino acids. CDR1 is MNHEY, CDR2 SMNVEV, per germline (reference sequence). CDR3 in DNA: TGTGTCAGCACCAGACGGGGACTGAGCACAGATACGCAGTATTTT. Its protein is CVSTRRGLSTDTQYF.

The V and J genes are TRBV7-9 and TRBJ1-2; D is uncertain. V was cut by 5 bases and J by 0 bases, with 7 bases left in between. In germline, CDR1 is SEHNR, CDR2 FQNEAQ (reference sequence). The CDR3 spans 13 residues. In DNA, the CDR3 is TGTGCCAGCAGCGCTCTAGCTAACTATGGCTACACCTTC. Its protein is CASSALANYGYTF.

This clonotype was picked up a small number of times. V usage is TRBV9 and J usage is TRBJ2-7; D gene ambiguous. V was clipped by 0 bases and J by 1 base, with 8 bases between them. From germline, CDR1 is SGDLS and CDR2 YYNGEE. CDR3 length: 14 residues. CDR3: CASSVESGSYEQYF. The CDR3, as DNA: TGTGCCAGCAGCGTAGAATCAGGTTCCTACGAGCAGTACTTC. Complete variable domain (other parts from reference TRBV9 and TRBJ2-7): DSGVTQTPKHLITATGQRVTLRCSPRSGDLSVYWYQQSLDQGLQFLIQYYNGEERAKGNILERFSAQQFPDLHSELNLSSLELGDSALYFCASSVESGSYEQYFGPGTRLTVT.

The J gene is TRBJ2-4, the V gene TRBV6-5, with D maybe TRBD1 (5 bases). Near its end, the DNA agrees better with TRBJ2-7, so the J call may be wrong. Germline assignment: CDR1 MNHEY and CDR2 SVGAGI. The CDR3 runs 14 residues. DNA for the CDR3: TGTGCCAGCCGCCGGACAATAGTTTCCTACGAGCAGTACTTC. Amino acid sequence: CASRRTIVSYEQYF.

On this clonotype itself: Possible read error: a much larger clone is one base away. The V call is TRBV25-1, the J call TRBJ2-1; possibly TRBD1 for D (6 bases). V lost 4 bases and J 13 bases, leaving 17 bases between the germline ends. The CDR3 spans 13 residues. Germline CDR1 and CDR2: MGHDK and SYGVNS. In DNA, the CDR3 is TGTGCCAGCAGTGGCAGGGGTGGAAAGACCCAGTTCTTC. It yields the protein CASSGRGGKTQFF.

Details on this clonotype: An end of the junction differs from the germline gene, which may be a read error. V and J are TRBV7-7 and TRBJ2-5; D might be TRBD1 (6 bases). The CDR3 is 13 residues long. Germline CDR1 reads SSHAT; CDR2 reads FNYEAQ (reference sequence). The CDR3 spells CASTGQPQETQYF. DNA for the CDR3: TGTGCTAGCACCGGACAGCCACAAGAGACCCAGTACTTC. The full variable domain, its missing parts supplied by reference TRBV7-7 and TRBJ2-5, is GAGVSQSPRYKVTKRGQDVTLRCDPISSHATLYWYQQALGQGPEFLTYFNYEAQPDKSGLPSDRFSAERPEGSISTLTIQRTEQRDSAMYRCASTGQPQETQYFGPGTRLLVL.

This clonotype was seen ten or more times. V gene TRBV29-1 combines with J gene TRBJ2-1; no firm D call. Per germline, CDR1 SQVTM and CDR2 ANQGSEA. Trimming pared 5 bases from V and 5 bases from J, leaving 10 bases between. The CDR3 totals 12 residues. This CDR3 is CSVSRQDNEQFF. CDR3 coding DNA: TGCAGCGTTTCGAGGCAGGACAATGAGCAGTTCTTC.

J is TRBJ2-3 and V is TRBV12-3 or TRBV12-4; 7 bases are a match to TRBD2. The CDR3 length is 17 residues. V gave up 5 bases and J gave up 0 bases; unmatched junction bases: 11. This CDR3 reads CASSPGLVGRSTDTQYF. In DNA, the CDR3 is TGTGCCAGCAGTCCTGGACTAGTGGGACGGAGCACAGATACGCAGTATTTT.

V and J are TRBV7-3 and TRBJ2-5; 7 bases are shared with TRBD2. CDR1 and CDR2 (germline): SGHTA, FQGTGA. V lost 5 bases, J lost 1 base, and 7 bases stayed unmatched. This CDR3 contains 15 residues. The CDR3 DNA follows: TGTGCCAGCAGCGCCCTCGGCGGGGGCCAAGAGACCCAGTACTTC. The encoded protein is CASSALGGGQETQYF.

As concerns this clonotype: A much larger clone is a single base away; this may be a read error. The V gene is TRBV6-1, the J gene TRBJ2-5, with D perhaps TRBD2 (6 bases). Germline V gene sequence: CDR1 MNHNS, CDR2 SASEGT. This CDR3 spans 13 amino acids. DNA of the CDR3: TGTACCACCCCTAGCGAGCTACAAGAGACCCAGTACTTC. Amino acids: CTTPSELQETQYF.

This clonotype came up a few times. This rearrangement joins TRBV29-1 to TRBJ1-6; 7 nucleotides match TRBD1. Trimming removed 5 bases from V and 7 bases from J; junction bases left unmatched: 5. Germline lookup yields CDR1 SQVTM and CDR2 ANQGSEA. CDR3 length: 13 residues. CDR3 DNA: TGCAGCGTTTCAGGGGGTCGCAATTCACCCCTCCACTTT. This codes for CSVSGGRNSPLHF.

The chain has TRBV20-1 and TRBJ1-4; maybe TRBD1 (6 bases). V was shortened by 3 bases and J by 8 bases, with 16 bases between the two germline ends. Germline CDR1 is DFQATT and CDR2 is SNEGSKA (reference sequence). The CDR3 extends over 14 amino acids. The DNA of the CDR3 is TGCAGTGCTAGTCCGGGCCCTAGGGGGGAAAAACTGTTTTTT. It codes for CSASPGPRGEKLFF.

This clonotype was observed a handful of times. This rearrangement joins TRBV5-1 to TRBJ2-5, with D maybe TRBD1 (7 bases). The CDR3 length is 15 residues. Germline CDR1 and CDR2: SGHRS and YFSETQ. Trimming removed 1 base at V and 5 bases at J, with 15 bases between. The DNA of the CDR3 is TGCGCCAGCAGCTTGAGCAGGGGGGCGGAGGAGACCCAGTACTTC. Translating it yields CASSLSRGAEETQYF.

The chain couples TRBV4-2 to TRBJ2-1; D gene uncertain. The V end was cut by 4 bases, the J end by 4 bases, with 14 bases between. This CDR3 spans 15 amino acids. CDR1 is LGHNA and CDR2 is YNFKEQ in the germline V gene. This CDR3 is CASSPTATQYNEQFF. DNA for the CDR3: TGTGCCAGCAGCCCCACAGCCACACAATACAATGAGCAGTTCTTC.

The chain recombines TRBV3-1 with TRBJ2-5; 8 bases are a match to TRBD2. In germline, CDR1 is LGHDT, CDR2 YNNKEL (reference sequence). CDR3 length equals 16 residues. Trimming at V came to 8 bases and at J to 1 base, leaving 12 bases not matched to a gene. The chain's CDR3 is CASGPGLGNLQETQYF. DNA of the CDR3: TGTGCCAGCGGACCGGGACTAGGAAACCTCCAAGAGACCCAGTACTTC.

This clonotype appeared a single time. V and J are TRBV12-3 or TRBV12-4 and TRBJ2-1; weak D call: TRBD2 (5 bases). The CDR3 is 12 residues long. V lost 6 bases and J 10 bases, leaving 13 bases between the germline ends. The CDR3 spells CASSTRSGEQFF. In DNA, the CDR3 is TGTGCCAGCAGCACACGCAGCGGCGAGCAGTTCTTC.

This clonotype was recorded a few times. The chain has TRBV5-1 and TRBJ1-5; D remains unclear. Trimming removed 2 bases from V and 5 bases from J, with 11 bases in between. The CDR3 is 14 residues long. Looked up from germline, CDR1 is SGHRS and CDR2 is YFSETQ. As DNA, the CDR3 is TGCGCCAGCAGCTTTCTCCCCCAGGATCAGCCCCAGCATTTT. Amino acid sequence: CASSFLPQDQPQHF.

V and J are TRBV6-2 or TRBV6-3 and TRBJ2-7; TRBD2 matches at 9 bases. Germline V lookup: CDR1 MNHEY, CDR2 SVGEGT. V lost 0 bases, J lost 7 bases, and 10 bases stayed unmatched. This CDR3 is 16 amino acids long. As DNA, the CDR3 is TGTGCCAGCAGTTACTCTGGTAGCGGGAGATCAAATGAGCAGTACTTC. Encoded protein: CASSYSGSGRSNEQYF.

The genes are TRBV20-1 and TRBJ1-6; D not resolved. Trimming cost V 2 bases and J 9 bases, with 14 bases left between them. The CDR3 is 14 amino acids. CDR1 and CDR2 from the germline V gene are DFQATT and SNEGSKA (reference sequence). CDR3: CSARRTPAGSPLHF. CDR3 sequence (DNA): TGCAGTGCTAGACGGACCCCGGCCGGTTCACCCCTCCACTTT.

This clonotype was counted a few times. The genes are TRBV7-2 and TRBJ2-5; 8 bases match TRBD2. CDR1 and CDR2 (germline): SGHTA, FQGNSA. CDR3 length: 15 amino acids. V was clipped by 5 bases and J by 1 base; unmatched bases: 6. CDR3 nucleotides: TGTGCCAGCAGCATTCAACTAGCGGTCCAAGAGACCCAGTACTTC. It translates to CASSIQLAVQETQYF.

This clonotype was picked up many times. The V gene is TRBV4-3, the J gene TRBJ2-1; TRBD2 might be the D (6 bases). The ends were cut back, 0 bases at V and 12 bases at J, with 12 bases in the middle. Germline V gives CDR1 LGHNA, CDR2 YSLEER. The length of the CDR3 is 13 residues. The DNA of the CDR3 is TGCGCCAGCAGCCAAGAAAGGAGGGTTGGGCAGTTCTTC. As protein: CASSQERRVGQFF.